The 30 T cell receptor beta chains below all came from one sample that was sequenced in a study of T cell repertoires in cytomegalovirus infection. No antigen has been assigned to these receptors. Using its own MiXCR run on the reads, TCRdb lists one record per CDR3 protein. In the table there are about 920,000 distinct CDR3 sequences, more than 25% of which are singletons. This material consisted of cultured CD8+ T cells from PBMCs, taken from culture after CMV antigen stimulation. These receptors all come from a human donor in good health (CMV status not recorded). Some clones in this sample may be carry-over from other donors' samples.

The chain employs TRBV7-9 and TRBJ2-1; tentatively, D is TRBD1 or TRBD2 (5 bases each). Germline V gives CDR1 SEHNR, CDR2 FQNEAQ (reference sequence). V gave up 2 bases and J gave up 7 bases, with 18 bases separating them. The CDR3 totals 16 residues. As DNA, the CDR3 is TGTGCCAGCAGCTTAATTCGGGGACGGGCCCGTAATGAGCAGTTCTTC. Protein: CASSLIRGRARNEQFF.

The chain has TRBV11-2 and TRBJ2-5, with TRBD1 identical over 8 bases. Germline loops: CDR1 SGHAT, CDR2 FQNNGV. The CDR3 is made up of 16 amino acids. J gave up 1 base and V 5 bases, and 9 bases lay outside the gene matches. The CDR3 loop is CASSLGMTGVQETQYF. The CDR3 DNA follows: TGTGCCAGCAGCCTCGGAATGACAGGGGTCCAAGAGACCCAGTACTTC.

The DNA for the CDR3 is TGTGCCAGTACCGGCAGGGCCCTTAATCAGCCCCAGCATTTT. This codes for CASTGRALNQPQHF. The chain uses TRBV19 and TRBJ1-5, with D maybe TRBD1 (5 bases). Per germline, CDR1 LNHDA and CDR2 SQIVND (reference sequence). CDR3 size: 14 residues. Trimming left V 7 bases short and J 4 bases short, with 14 bases between.

V and J are TRBV19 and TRBJ2-7; 9 bases line up with TRBD2. Trimming at V came to 7 bases and at J to 5 bases, leaving 6 bases not matched to a gene. Looked up from germline, CDR1 is LNHDA and CDR2 is SQIVND (reference sequence). The CDR3 is 13 residues long. CDR3 in amino acids: CASTRGGADEQYF. The CDR3 nucleotides are TGTGCCAGTACCCGCGGGGGGGCCGACGAGCAGTACTTC.

This clonotype was detected a few times. The rearrangement uses TRBV6-2 or TRBV6-3 and TRBJ2-3; 9 bases align to TRBD2. This CDR3 has 16 amino acids. In germline, CDR1 is MNHEY, CDR2 SVGEGT. The junction had 10 bases not matched to a gene; V was cut back by 2 bases and J by 7 bases. The CDR3 bases are TGTGCCAGCAGTTACCTACTAGCGGGCCTGGGGAATACGCAGTATTTT. Its protein product is CASSYLLAGLGNTQYF.

This clonotype has a handful of counts. The V call is TRBV7-9, the J call TRBJ2-2; D unclear. Germline assignment: CDR1 SEHNR and CDR2 FQNEAQ (reference sequence). V was trimmed by 5 bases and J by 3 bases, leaving 10 bases between them. The CDR3 is 14 residues long. The CDR3: CASSAPPHTGELFF. The CDR3 DNA reads as TGTGCCAGCAGCGCGCCACCACACACCGGGGAGCTGTTTTTT. Variable domain in full (rest from reference TRBV7-9 and TRBJ2-2): DTGVSQNPRHKITKRGQNVTFRCDPISEHNRLYWYRQTLGQGPEFLTYFQNEAQLEKSRLLSDRFSAERPKGSFSTLEIQRTEQGDSAMYLCASSAPPHTGELFFGEGSRLTVL.

This clonotype turned up a few times. The chain recombines TRBV7-6 with TRBJ2-2, with 12 bases aligning to TRBD2. This CDR3 is 19 amino acids long. CDR1 and CDR2 from the germline V gene are SGHVS and FNYEAQ. V gave up 1 base and J gave up 6 bases; unmatched junction bases: 12. CDR3 residues: CASSLDSASGGASAGELFF. The CDR3 coding sequence is TGTGCCAGCAGCTTAGACTCAGCTAGCGGGGGGGCCTCGGCCGGGGAGCTGTTTTTT.

In its sample, this clonotype was seen once. One base away lies a much larger clone, so this may be a sequencing read error. The J gene is TRBJ1-4, the V gene TRBV20-1; D gene ambiguous. CDR3 length: 16 amino acids. In germline, CDR1 is DFQATT, CDR2 SNEGSKA (reference sequence). Here the CDR3 reads CGARDWAVATNEKLFF. The CDR3 DNA reads as TGCGGTGCTAGAGATTGGGCAGTTGCAACTAATGAAAAACTGTTTTTT.

The chain is built from TRBV15 and TRBJ1-1; no clear D. The CDR3 sequence is 14 residues long. Germline values: CDR1 LNHNV, CDR2 YYDKDF (reference sequence). With 0 bases removed from V and 7 bases from J, the gap between germline ends came to 12 bases. CDR3 protein: CATSRDSPLDEAFF. For the CDR3, the DNA is TGTGCCACCAGCAGAGATTCCCCCTTGGATGAAGCTTTCTTT.

Only a few counts were recorded for this clonotype. This chain uses TRBV28 with TRBJ2-7, with D perhaps TRBD1 (5 bases). Trimming took off 7 bases at V and 5 bases at J, with 18 bases between the two ends. The CDR3 has 14 residues. The germline gives CDR1 MDHEN, CDR2 SYDVKM. CDR3 loop: CASKPRVKGHEQYV. CDR3 nucleotide sequence: TGTGCCAGCAAACCCAGGGTAAAAGGACACGAGCAGTACGTC.

The genes are TRBV7-9 and TRBJ1-1, with D unresolved. Germline V gene lookup returns CDR1 SEHNR and CDR2 FQNEAQ (reference sequence). V shed 3 bases and J shed 6 bases, with 8 bases lying between them. The CDR3 covers 12 residues. The CDR3 DNA is TGTGCCAGCAGCTTCTCGTCCCCTGAAGCTTTCTTT. Its protein product is CASSFSSPEAFF.

This clonotype was seen only a few times. V usage is TRBV6-5 and J usage is TRBJ2-1, with 7 nucleotides matching TRBD2. Germline V gives CDR1 MNHEY, CDR2 SVGAGI. V lost 0 bases, J lost 0 bases, and 2 bases stayed unmatched. The CDR3 totals 16 residues. The CDR3 region has the DNA TGTGCCAGCAGTTACTCATCGGGGGGCTCCTACAATGAGCAGTTCTTC. Translated: CASSYSSGGSYNEQFF.

V is TRBV11-1 and J is TRBJ2-1, with TRBD2 matching over 10 bases. CDR1 and CDR2 (germline): SGHAT, FQDESV (reference sequence). Trimming cost V 8 bases and J 1 base; bases outside gene matches: 2. The CDR3 has 14 amino acids. DNA of the CDR3: TGTGCCAGCGTTAGCGGGGGGTCCTACAATGAGCAGTTCTTC. Translating it yields CASVSGGSYNEQFF.

The chain combines TRBV27 with TRBJ2-2, with 13 bases that match TRBD2. Trimming removed 2 bases from V and 8 bases from J; junction bases left unmatched: 5. The germline V gene encodes CDR1 MNHEY and CDR2 SMNVEV (reference sequence). The CDR3 has 16 amino acids. CDR3 region: CASSLGLAGAWGELFF. The CDR3 DNA sequence: TGTGCCAGCAGTTTAGGACTAGCGGGGGCCTGGGGGGAGCTGTTTTTT.

In this sample, this clonotype turned up a few times. The chain links TRBV7-9 to TRBJ2-1; 9 nucleotides align to TRBD2. Trimming at V came to 5 bases and at J to 4 bases, leaving 6 bases not matched to a gene. Germline V gene data show CDR1 as SEHNR and CDR2 as FQNEAQ (reference sequence). CDR3 size: 15 residues. CDR3 in DNA: TGTGCCAGCAGCAACGGGACTAGCAGGTACAATGAGCAGTTCTTC. This sequence encodes CASSNGTSRYNEQFF.

This clonotype has ten or more counts. The chain links TRBV7-6 to TRBJ2-1, with unresolved D. This CDR3 has 15 amino acids. Trimming removed 3 bases from V and 4 bases from J, with 13 bases in between. CDR1 is SGHVS and CDR2 is FNYEAQ in the germline V gene. Written as DNA, the CDR3 is TGTGCCAGCAGCTTTGTAAGAAAAGGTTACAATGAGCAGTTCTTC. It translates to CASSFVRKGYNEQFF.

The J gene is TRBJ1-2, the V gene TRBV20-1; no firm D call. The CDR3 runs 16 residues. Deletions cut 0 bases from V and 0 bases from J, with 14 bases between. Germline V gives CDR1 DFQATT, CDR2 SNEGSKA (reference sequence). The CDR3 reads CSARDRAQPANYGYTF. CDR3 nucleotide sequence: TGCAGTGCTAGAGATAGGGCACAGCCCGCTAACTATGGCTACACCTTC.

This clonotype has at least ten counts. This chain uses TRBV7-2 with TRBJ1-1; a weak D match, TRBD1 (5 bases). Per the germline V gene, CDR1 is SGHTA and CDR2 is FQGNSA. This CDR3 has 15 residues. Trimming left V 5 bases short and J 1 base short, with 14 bases between. The CDR3 region is CASSPPAGRNTEAFF. CDR3 coding DNA: TGTGCCAGCAGCCCCCCCGCAGGGCGGAACACTGAAGCTTTCTTT.

In its sample, this clonotype was seen a few times. The chain has TRBV6-1 and TRBJ2-7; D unresolved. Germline values: CDR1 MNHNS, CDR2 SASEGT. With 11 bases removed from V and 2 bases from J, the gap between germline ends came to 10 bases. CDR3 length: 11 residues. The CDR3 reads CASIKAYEQYF. DNA of the CDR3: TGTGCCTCGATAAAGGCCTACGAGCAGTACTTC.

The chain couples TRBV15 to TRBJ2-7; possibly TRBD1 for D (5 bases). The CDR3 runs to 15 residues. The V gene's germline CDR1 is LNHNV and CDR2 YYDKDF (reference sequence). V lost 1 base and J 0 bases, leaving 10 bases between the germline ends. The DNA of the CDR3 is TGTGCCACCAGCAGAGGGATTCAGGGCTCCTACGAGCAGTACGTC. Protein: CATSRGIQGSYEQYV.

The DNA for the CDR3 is TGTGCCAGCCGTCGGGGGGGGAACGAGCAGTACTTC. Amino acid sequence: CASRRGGNEQYF. The chain combines TRBV27 with TRBJ2-7; 8 bases line up with TRBD2. Germline CDR1 reads MNHEY; CDR2 reads SMNVEV (reference sequence). V trimming: 8 bases; J trimming: 5 bases; junction bases outside the gene matches: 5. The CDR3 length is 12 residues.

The rearrangement uses TRBV19 and TRBJ2-1; possible D gene TRBD1, 6 bases. This CDR3 is 14 amino acids long. V shed 7 bases and J shed 7 bases, with 17 bases lying between them. Germline V lookup: CDR1 LNHDA, CDR2 SQIVND (reference sequence). In nucleotides, the CDR3 is TGTGCCAGTAAATACAGGGCCTCTCTGAATGAGCAGTTCTTC. Its translation is CASKYRASLNEQFF.

The rearrangement links TRBV6-6 to TRBJ2-1; D uncertain. The germline CDR1 and CDR2 sequences are MNHNY and SVGAGI (reference sequence). V dropped 2 bases and J dropped 8 bases, with 19 bases sitting between them. CDR3 length equals 16 residues. The CDR3, as DNA: TGTGCCAGCAGTTACACAAGGGTCTCCTCGGTCCATGAGCAGTTCTTC. Translated, it gives CASSYTRVSSVHEQFF.

CDR3 amino acids: CASSSSRTPVYEQYF. The DNA of the CDR3 is TGTGCCAGCAGCTCGTCTAGGACTCCTGTATACGAGCAGTACTTC. The chain combines TRBV27 with TRBJ2-7; maybe TRBD2 (5 bases). Germline-derived CDR1 and CDR2 are MNHEY and SMNVEV (reference sequence). The CDR3 length is 15 residues. Trimming shortened V by 6 bases and J by 4 bases, and 19 bases separated the two germline ends.

The chain recombines TRBV7-2 with TRBJ2-1; TRBD1 or TRBD2 may be the D gene (5 bases each). The V gene lost 8 bases and the J gene lost 4 bases, with 18 bases spanning the gap. Germline assignment: CDR1 SGHTA and CDR2 FQGNSA. This CDR3 region has 15 residues. The CDR3 spells CASGLRGGPYNEQFF. DNA of the CDR3: TGTGCCAGCGGCCTCCGTGGGGGACCTTACAATGAGCAGTTCTTC.

V and J are TRBV27 and TRBJ2-5; D might be TRBD1 (7 bases). Germline V gene sequence: CDR1 MNHEY, CDR2 SMNVEV (reference sequence). The CDR3 spans 15 residues. Trimming took 3 bases from V and 5 from J, leaving 16 bases between them. CDR3: CASSFGGGEFETQYF. The CDR3 DNA is TGTGCCAGCAGTTTTGGAGGGGGCGAGTTTGAGACCCAGTACTTC.

This clonotype was counted only a few times. The chain joins TRBV7-9 to TRBJ1-1; 8 bases are shared with TRBD1. The CDR3 has 12 amino acids. J lost 7 bases, V lost 5 bases, and 3 bases had no gene match. Looked up from germline, CDR1 is SEHNR and CDR2 is FQNEAQ (reference sequence). CDR3 residues: CASSAGQGEAFF. The CDR3 DNA follows: TGTGCCAGCAGCGCCGGACAGGGTGAAGCTTTCTTT.

V usage is TRBV11-1 and J usage is TRBJ1-1; D unclear. CDR1 SGHAT and CDR2 FQDESV come from the germline V gene (reference sequence). The ends were cut back, 3 bases at V and 3 bases at J, with 11 bases in the middle. The CDR3 loop spans 14 amino acids. This chain's CDR3 is CASSLGFGDTEAFF. In DNA form, the CDR3 reads TGTGCCAGCAGCTTGGGGTTTGGCGACACTGAAGCTTTCTTT. The whole variable domain, remainder taken from reference TRBV11-1 and TRBJ1-1, is EAEVAQSPRYKITEKSQAVAFWCDPISGHATLYWYRQILGQGPELLVQFQDESVVDDSQLPKDRFSAERLKGVDSTLKIQPAELGDSAMYLCASSLGFGDTEAFFGQGTRLTVV.

This clonotype has only a few counts. The chain carries TRBV5-6 and TRBJ1-1; no reliable D call. The V end was cut by 3 bases, the J end by 3 bases, with 6 bases between. The CDR3 extends over 12 amino acids. Per germline, CDR1 SGHDT and CDR2 YYEEEE. CDR3 nucleotide sequence: TGTGCCAGCAGCTGGGTCGACACTGAAGCTTTCTTT. Residues: CASSWVDTEAFF.

The rearrangement links TRBV6-6 to TRBJ2-1, with D possibly being TRBD1 (6 bases). Germline CDR1 and CDR2: MNHNY and SVGAGI (reference sequence). V was clipped by 5 bases and J by 5 bases, with 22 bases between them. This CDR3 has 17 residues. The CDR3 region has the DNA TGTGCCAGCAGTAGCCCCTGGACAGCGAGGAGCGACAATGAGCAGTTCTTC. It encodes CASSSPWTARSDNEQFF.